This T cell receptor (beta chain) was identified during a study of blood T cell repertoires in COVID-19. Study context: Samples representing acute and convalescent COVID-19 were sourced from the United States, Italy and Spain. T cells, B-cell-depleted T cells, or PBMCs provided the cDNA or gDNA that served as material.

Ten or more counts support this clone. Original analysis: Reference gene primer amplification in the assay estimated nucleated cell counts. Profiled with immunoSEQ multiplex PCR; TCRdb holds only in-frame clones, not every one. That table furnishes V, J and clone size, whereas the DNA furnished D and trimming. The table lists some 110,000 clones, approximately 80% of them singletons. This clonotype was obtained from a woman older than 75 with active or convalescent COVID-19. The sample consisted of peripheral blood.

DNA of the CDR3: TGTGCCAGCAGCGGTGGGGACAGGAAGAGTGGCTACACCTTC. Residues: CASSGGDRKSGYTF. V usage is TRBV9 and J usage is TRBJ1-2; 8 bases are shared with TRBD1. The germline gives CDR1 SGDLS, CDR2 YYNGEE. V was clipped by 3 bases and J by 7 bases; unmatched bases: 8. The CDR3 totals 14 residues.